This T cell receptor beta chain derives from a study of blood T cell repertoires in COVID-19. Study-wide background: T cells, B-cell-depleted T cells, or PBMCs provided the cDNA or gDNA that served as material.

In the source study's methods: Estimation of nucleated cell counts relied on the amplification of reference gene primers. The data were produced by immunoSEQ multiplex PCR, yet TCRdb's version contains in-frame clones alone and is incomplete. Clone size and the V and J calls come from that table; the DNA yielded D and trimming. The sample carries about 200,000 clones, about 85% recorded once. CDR3 length equals 15 residues. V shed 7 bases and J 5 bases; nucleotides not matched to a gene: 12. The germline V gene encodes CDR1 MNHEY and CDR2 SVGAGI. The chain joins TRBV6-5 to TRBJ1-1; 8 bases fit TRBD1. Sequencing was carried out using peripheral blood. The clonotype was recovered from a man aged 55-75 years with active or convalescent COVID-19. In DNA, the CDR3 is TGTGCCAGCACCCCCCAGGGGGCAGGGCGGACTGAAGCTTTCTTT. This translates into CASTPQGAGRTEAFF.